The 27 T cell receptor beta chains reported below all come from one sample, sequenced in a study of blood T cell repertoires in COVID-19. Repertoires were generated with immunoSEQ multiplex PCR, while TCRdb's copy carries only in-frame clones and drops some. The repertoire holds more than 400,000 clones, with less than 95% as singletons. Sample: PBMCs or T cells enriched from blood (not recorded which). The receptors shown here come from a man aged 18 to 30 who had recovered from COVID-19.

On this clone itself: The sample has other DNA sequences that encode this CDR3 too. V gene TRBV6-5 combines with J gene TRBJ1-2, with D tentatively TRBD1 (5 bases). V was pared by 2 bases and J by 2 bases, with 6 bases between. Germline values: CDR1 MNHEY, CDR2 SVGAGI. The CDR3 contains 13 residues. CDR3 amino acids: CASSYDSNYGYTF. Here the CDR3 DNA reads TGTGCCAGCAGTTACGACAGCAACTATGGCTACACCTTC.

The gene calls are TRBV5-1 and TRBJ2-7, with a possible D match to TRBD2 (6 bases). Trimming took 8 bases from V and 6 from J, leaving 12 bases between them. There are 11 residues in the CDR3. CDR1 and CDR2 from the germline V gene are SGHRS and YFSETQ. As DNA, the CDR3 is TGCGCCAGTTCGGCGGGGCGCGAGCAGTACTTC. As protein: CASSAGREQYF.

The J gene is TRBJ1-4, the V gene TRBV6-1; D ambiguous. CDR3 length: 14 residues. V was pared by 3 bases and J by 4 bases, with 9 bases between. Germline lookup yields CDR1 MNHNS and CDR2 SASEGT. This CDR3 is CASSDRRYNEKLFF. CDR3 nucleotides: TGTGCCAGCAGTGACCGGAGATATAATGAAAAACTGTTTTTT.

The rearrangement uses TRBV5-1 and TRBJ2-1; 13 bases agree with TRBD2. Germline V gene sequence: CDR1 SGHRS, CDR2 YFSETQ. V trimming: 0 bases; J trimming: 7 bases; junction bases outside the gene matches: 4. The CDR3 sequence is 16 residues long. The CDR3 region has the DNA TGCGCCAGCAGCTTGGGGACTAGCGGGGGACTAAATGAGCAGTTCTTC. Translation: CASSLGTSGGLNEQFF.

The chain couples TRBV3-1 (or the pseudogene TRBV3-2) to TRBJ2-2; 10 bases are shared with TRBD1. Unmatched junction bases numbered 8, after V lost 4 bases and J lost 6 bases. CDR1 and CDR2 (germline): LGHDT, YNNKEL (reference sequence). CDR3 length: 16 amino acids. The CDR3 loop reads CASSPRDRGIAGELFF. The DNA for the CDR3 is TGTGCCAGCAGCCCCCGGGACAGGGGAATTGCCGGGGAGCTGTTTTTT.

This clone has only a few counts. The chain recombines TRBV28 with TRBJ1-4; D ambiguous. There are 15 residues in the CDR3. Per germline, CDR1 MDHEN and CDR2 SYDVKM. The V end lost 5 bases, the J end lost 5 bases, and 15 bases lay between the germline ends. This CDR3 reads CASSPAGGLNEKLFF. CDR3 nucleotide sequence: TGTGCCAGCAGTCCCGCGGGAGGGTTGAATGAAAAACTGTTTTTT.

The chain joins TRBV9 to TRBJ2-7; 8 bases match TRBD2. V dropped 2 bases and J dropped 3; count of bases not matched to a gene: 7. There are 15 residues in the CDR3. Germline V lookup: CDR1 SGDLS, CDR2 YYNGEE. The CDR3: CASSVQPGLDYEQYF. DNA of the CDR3: TGTGCCAGCAGCGTTCAACCGGGACTAGACTACGAGCAGTACTTC.

The CDR3 nucleotides read TGCAGCGTTGAAGGTCTCCCTTTCCGGGAAGGAACCACAGATACGCAGTATTTT. This sequence encodes CSVEGLPFREGTTDTQYF. The chain is built from TRBV29-1 and TRBJ2-3; D possibly corresponds to TRBD2 (5 bases). This CDR3 spans 18 amino acids. The V end lost 1 base, the J end lost 2 bases, and 22 bases lay between the germline ends. Germline assignment: CDR1 SQVTM and CDR2 ANQGSEA.

The chain employs TRBV28 and TRBJ1-1; weak D call: TRBD1 (6 bases). The germline gives CDR1 MDHEN, CDR2 SYDVKM. The V end was cut by 6 bases, the J end by 3 bases, with 14 bases between. This CDR3 contains 14 residues. Here the CDR3 reads CASRTGTPDTEAFF. In nucleotides, the CDR3 is TGTGCCAGCAGGACCGGGACACCGGACACTGAAGCTTTCTTT.

This clone was counted a single time. The chain uses TRBV5-1 and TRBJ2-1; 11 nucleotides align to TRBD2. The CDR3 is 17 residues long. The J segment lost 9 bases and the V segment lost 4 bases, leaving 15 bases of the junction unmatched. Germline V gene lookup returns CDR1 SGHRS and CDR2 YFSETQ. CDR3 in DNA: TGCGCCAGCAGCGAGGTCAGTACTAGCGGGAGACAAGGTGAGCAGTTCTTC. It encodes CASSEVSTSGRQGEQFF.

This clone was observed a single time. This sequence joins TRBV5-6 and TRBJ2-1, with 8 bases identical to TRBD2. CDR1 is SGHDT, CDR2 YYEEEE, per germline. J gave up 8 bases and V 2 bases, and 9 bases lay outside the gene matches. CDR3 length equals 15 residues. The CDR3 loop reads CASSLRTSSIHEQFF. CDR3 nucleotides: TGTGCCAGCAGCTTACGGACTAGCTCCATCCATGAGCAGTTCTTC.

In this sample, this clone turned up once. The chain links TRBV2 to TRBJ1-1; D is possibly TRBD1 (6 bases). Germline lookup yields CDR1 SNHLY and CDR2 FYNNEI. The germline V and J ends were trimmed by 2 bases and 1 base, with 11 bases remaining between them. The length of the CDR3 is 15 residues. In DNA form, the CDR3 reads TGTGCCAGCAGTGAAACAGGGCGACAGAACACTGAAGCTTTCTTT. Translating gives CASSETGRQNTEAFF. Filled out from reference TRBV2 and TRBJ1-1, the complete variable domain reads EPEVTQTPSHQVTQMGQEVILRCVPISNHLYFYWYRQILGQKVEFLVSFYNNEISEKSEIFDDQFSVERPDGSNFTLKIRSTKLEDSAMYFCASSETGRQNTEAFFGQGTRLTVV.

V and J are TRBV7-9 and TRBJ1-1, with D perhaps matching TRBD1 (6 bases). Germline assignment: CDR1 SEHNR and CDR2 FQNEAQ (reference sequence). This CDR3 is built from 15 residues. V shed 2 bases and J shed 0 bases, with 10 bases lying between them. The CDR3 coding sequence is TGTGCCAGCAGCTTAATGACAGGCCTGAACACTGAAGCTTTCTTT. Translated, it gives CASSLMTGLNTEAFF.

The chain has TRBV19 and TRBJ1-5; maybe TRBD1 (5 bases). The CDR3 has 20 residues. Deletions cut 9 bases from V and 5 bases from J, with 35 bases between. Germline CDR1 LNHDA, CDR2 SQIVND (reference sequence). CDR3 region: CASRKTGWGDLSWGDQPQHF. The CDR3 nucleotides are TGTGCCAGCAGGAAAACAGGATGGGGGGATTTGAGCTGGGGGGATCAGCCCCAGCATTTT. The full variable domain, rest sourced from reference TRBV19 and TRBJ1-5, is DGGITQSPKYLFRKEGQNVTLSCEQNLNHDAMYWYRQDPGQGLRLIYYSQIVNDFQKGDIAEGYSVSREKKESFPLTVTSAQKNPTAFYLCASRKTGWGDLSWGDQPQHFGDGTRLSIL.

The chain carries TRBV9 and TRBJ2-5; TRBD1 matches at 8 bases. Looked up from germline, CDR1 is SGDLS and CDR2 is YYNGEE. V dropped 0 bases and J dropped 4; count of bases not matched to a gene: 5. CDR3 size: 15 residues. CDR3 in amino acids: CASSVVSGGRETQYF. DNA for the CDR3: TGTGCCAGCAGCGTAGTCTCAGGGGGCAGAGAGACCCAGTACTTC.

As DNA, the CDR3 is TGTGCCAGCAGTGAAGCGGGAGGGGGTAACTATGGCTACACCTTC. Protein sequence: CASSEAGGGNYGYTF. The chain recombines TRBV2 with TRBJ1-2; D is possibly TRBD1 (6 bases). Germline assignment: CDR1 SNHLY and CDR2 FYNNEI. The CDR3 is 15 amino acids. Trimming stripped 0 bases from V and 1 base from J, with 9 bases between. The variable domain in full, completed from reference TRBV2 and TRBJ1-2, reads EPEVTQTPSHQVTQMGQEVILRCVPISNHLYFYWYRQILGQKVEFLVSFYNNEISEKSEIFDDQFSVERPDGSNFTLKIRSTKLEDSAMYFCASSEAGGGNYGYTFGSGTRLTVV.

V gene TRBV5-4 combines with J gene TRBJ2-3; D is perhaps TRBD2 (7 bases). The germline CDR1 and CDR2 sequences are SGHNT and YYREEE (reference sequence). The CDR3 spans 17 residues. V gave up 0 bases and J gave up 2 bases, with 16 bases separating them. The DNA for the CDR3 is TGTGCCAGCAGCTTGGCCGGGGGCGGGAGAGTCACAGATACGCAGTATTTT. Amino acid sequence: CASSLAGGGRVTDTQYF. Together with reference TRBV5-4 and TRBJ2-3, the CDR3 gives the full variable domain: ETGVTQSPTHLIKTRGQQVTLRCSSQSGHNTVSWYQQALGQGPQFIFQYYREEENGRGNFPPRFSGLQFPNYSSELNVNALELDDSALYLCASSLAGGGRVTDTQYFGPGTRLTVL.

The chain combines TRBV30 with TRBJ2-1, with 9 bases matching TRBD2. The CDR3 extends over 18 amino acids. CDR1 GTSNPN and CDR2 SVGIG come from the germline V gene (reference sequence). V was pared by 2 bases and J by 9 bases, with 20 bases of the junction left unmatched. In DNA, the CDR3 is TGTGCCTGGAGTACAATCGCCGGGCTAGCGGGATCTCGAGCTGAGCAGTTCTTC. This codes for CAWSTIAGLAGSRAEQFF.

The chain links TRBV7-9 to TRBJ2-2, with 13 bases lining up with TRBD2. CDR3 length: 16 amino acids. V gave up 6 bases and J gave up 6 bases; unmatched junction bases: 7. In germline, CDR1 is SEHNR, CDR2 FQNEAQ (reference sequence). The CDR3 loop is CASRYETSGRSGELFF. In nucleotides, the CDR3 is TGTGCCAGCAGATACGAGACTAGCGGGAGGTCCGGGGAGCTGTTTTTT. The full variable domain, rest sourced from reference TRBV7-9 and TRBJ2-2, is DTGVSQNPRHKITKRGQNVTFRCDPISEHNRLYWYRQTLGQGPEFLTYFQNEAQLEKSRLLSDRFSAERPKGSFSTLEIQRTEQGDSAMYLCASRYETSGRSGELFFGEGSRLTVL.

The gene calls are TRBV14 and TRBJ2-7, with D possibly matching TRBD1 (6 bases). The CDR3 length is 12 residues. Germline CDR1 and CDR2: SGHDN and FVKESK. V lost 4 bases to trimming and J lost 4 bases, with 8 bases between them. Here the CDR3 DNA reads TGTGCCAGCAGCCTAACAGGGTACGAGCAGTACTTC. Its protein is CASSLTGYEQYF.

The gene calls are TRBV9 and TRBJ1-1, with D unresolved. The CDR3 sequence is 14 residues long. Germline V CDR1 and CDR2: SGDLS, YYNGEE. V shed 2 bases and J shed 1 base, with 9 bases lying between them. The CDR3 bases are TGTGCCAGCAGCGTCCGGGGTACGAACACTGAAGCTTTCTTT. This translates into CASSVRGTNTEAFF.

This rearrangement joins TRBV7-9 to TRBJ2-1, with 8 bases matching TRBD2. CDR3 length equals 15 residues. Per the germline V gene, CDR1 is SEHNR and CDR2 is FQNEAQ (reference sequence). The ends lost 1 base at V and 5 bases at J; junction bases unmatched: 4. This CDR3 reads CASSLGAGGHNEQFF. The CDR3 DNA sequence: TGTGCCAGCAGCTTAGGTGCGGGAGGCCACAATGAGCAGTTCTTC. The entire variable domain, with the rest obtained from reference TRBV7-9 and TRBJ2-1, is as follows: DTGVSQNPRHKITKRGQNVTFRCDPISEHNRLYWYRQTLGQGPEFLTYFQNEAQLEKSRLLSDRFSAERPKGSFSTLEIQRTEQGDSAMYLCASSLGAGGHNEQFFGPGTRLTVL.

This chain links TRBV18 with TRBJ1-1; D might be TRBD1 (5 bases). Germline V gene lookup returns CDR1 KGHSH and CDR2 LQKENI. The germline V and J ends were trimmed by 3 bases and 7 bases, with 21 bases remaining between them. The CDR3 has 16 residues. Here the CDR3 reads CASSPNSLVDGGEAFF. The CDR3 DNA follows: TGTGCCAGCTCACCGAACTCCCTAGTGGACGGGGGTGAAGCTTTCTTT.

In the case of this clone: Other nucleotide sequences from this sample produce the same CDR3. This chain joins TRBV12-3 or TRBV12-4 and TRBJ1-1; D call uncertain. V lost 3 bases and J lost 5, with 10 bases in between. The CDR3 sequence is 13 residues long. DNA of the CDR3: TGTGCCAGCAGTTTCGGGGTTAGGACTGAAGCTTTCTTT. Translating it yields CASSFGVRTEAFF.

The chain is built from TRBV5-1 and TRBJ1-3; perhaps TRBD1 as D (6 bases). The CDR3 is 14 residues long. Germline V lookup: CDR1 SGHRS, CDR2 YFSETQ. The V end was cut by 0 bases, the J end by 8 bases, with 12 bases between. The CDR3 sequence is CASSLAGAGDTIYF. CDR3 DNA sequence: TGCGCCAGCAGCTTGGCAGGGGCCGGGGACACCATATATTTT.

V gene TRBV27 combines with J gene TRBJ1-5, with TRBD1 matching 9 bases. V trimming: 0 bases; J trimming: 4 bases; junction bases outside the gene matches: 4. This CDR3 contains 16 residues. CDR1 is MNHEY and CDR2 is SMNVEV in the germline V gene (reference sequence). CDR3 loop: CASSLSTGGKNQPQHF. CDR3 in DNA: TGTGCCAGCAGTTTATCGACAGGGGGGAAAAATCAGCCCCAGCATTTT.

The J gene is TRBJ1-1, the V gene TRBV12-3 or TRBV12-4; D is unresolved. V was cut by 7 bases and J by 5 bases, with 8 bases left in between. The CDR3 sequence is 11 residues long. CDR3 nucleotides: TGTGCCAGCAACCGGGGTACTGAAGCTTTCTTT. It is translated as CASNRGTEAFF.